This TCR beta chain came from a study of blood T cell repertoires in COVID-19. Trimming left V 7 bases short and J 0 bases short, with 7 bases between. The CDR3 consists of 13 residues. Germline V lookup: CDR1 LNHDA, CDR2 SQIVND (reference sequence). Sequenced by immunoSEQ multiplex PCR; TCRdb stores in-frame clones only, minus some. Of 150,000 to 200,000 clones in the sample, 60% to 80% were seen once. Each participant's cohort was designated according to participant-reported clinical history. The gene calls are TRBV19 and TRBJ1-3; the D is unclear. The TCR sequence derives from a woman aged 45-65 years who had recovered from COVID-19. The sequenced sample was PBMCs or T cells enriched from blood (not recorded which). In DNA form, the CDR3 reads TGTGCCAGTACCCGTTACTCTGGAAACACCATATATTTT. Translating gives CASTRYSGNTIYF.